This T cell receptor beta chain was recorded in a study of T-cell reconstitution after alpha-beta-depleted transplantation in children. This clonotype was observed a few times. V shed 4 bases and J shed 5 bases, with 15 bases lying between them. CDR1 is LGHNA, CDR2 YNFKEQ, per germline. The CDR3 extends over 15 amino acids. A library of TCRbeta sequences, prepared with unique molecular identifiers, was generated. Via MiXCR, TCRdb re-called the PCR reads, giving one row per CDR3 protein. This table has about 540,000 distinct CDR3 sequences, about 16% appearing once. The starting material was PBMCs from the stem cell graft donor, obtained from the stem cell graft. The V gene is TRBV4-2, the J gene TRBJ2-1; possible D gene TRBD2, 6 bases. The TCR was taken from a human donor who donated a stem cell graft to a child with acute lymphoblastic leukemia. The DNA of the CDR3 is TGTGCCAGCAGCCCCGGGGTGCGCGGGGACAATGAGCAGTTCTTC. Translating it yields CASSPGVRGDNEQFF.